Listed here are 25 T cell receptor beta chains from one sample, sequenced in a study of beta chain features in type 1 diabetes. TCRB transcripts that were expressed got sequenced, as all of the isolated RNA had been reverse transcribed. Generated by immunoSEQ multiplex PCR, the TCRdb table keeps only in-frame clones and is missing some. This sample has roughly 330,000 clones, with 13% found just once. Notes on the study in general: For Type 1 diabetes patients, all four CD4+ subsets carried TCRB CDR3s that were moderately but significantly shorter.

Their antigens are not known. The sample consisted of naive CD4+ T cells from blood. The receptors shown here come from a woman aged 18-29 years with type 1 diabetes.

This clone was seen a few times. V gene TRBV5-1 combines with J gene TRBJ1-2; D perhaps matches TRBD1 (5 bases). Trimming took 6 bases from V and 8 from J, leaving 20 bases between them. The CDR3 spans 14 residues. CDR1 and CDR2 (germline): SGHRS, YFSETQ. CDR3 nucleotide sequence: TGCGCCAGCACCTTAACGGCTTCACGACAGGGCTACACCTTC. Its translation: CASTLTASRQGYTF.

The gene calls are TRBV30 and TRBJ1-1, with 9 bases that match TRBD1. V trimming: 8 bases; J trimming: 1 base; junction bases outside the gene matches: 14. Germline assignment: CDR1 GTSNPN and CDR2 SVGIG (reference sequence). CDR3 size: 16 residues. As DNA, the CDR3 is TGTGCCCCGAGTCCATGGGACAGGGCGGGGAACACTGAAGCTTTCTTT. Encoded protein: CAPSPWDRAGNTEAFF.

This clone occurred a few times. The chain uses TRBV5-6 and TRBJ2-5; 7 bases align to TRBD2. The V gene end was trimmed by 4 bases and the J gene end by 7 bases; junction bases not matched to a gene: 13. The CDR3 runs 15 residues. Germline CDR1 SGHDT, CDR2 YYEEEE. DNA of the CDR3: TGTGCCAGCAGCGGTCGGGGGGACCCGAGGGGGACCCAGTACTTC. Protein product: CASSGRGDPRGTQYF.

This sequence joins TRBV15 and TRBJ1-5; unclear D gene. V dropped 6 bases and J dropped 4 bases, with 10 bases sitting between them. Per the germline V gene, CDR1 is LNHNV and CDR2 is YYDKDF (reference sequence). The CDR3 has 13 residues. CDR3 in amino acids: CATSEQPNQPQHF. The DNA of the CDR3 is TGTGCCACCAGTGAACAGCCGAATCAGCCCCAGCATTTT.

This chain joins TRBV15 and TRBJ1-2; 8 bases line up with TRBD1. Germline V lookup: CDR1 LNHNV, CDR2 YYDKDF (reference sequence). The CDR3 loop spans 14 amino acids. Germline trimming cut 3 bases from V and 4 bases from J; bases unmatched to any gene: 4. In DNA, the CDR3 is TGTGCCACCAGCAGCTCGACAGGGGCCTATGGCTACACCTTC. The encoded protein is CATSSSTGAYGYTF.

This clone was observed a few times. The rearrangement uses TRBV18 and TRBJ2-1, with TRBD2 matching 7 bases. The CDR3 is 14 residues long. CDR1 KGHSH and CDR2 LQKENI come from the germline V gene. V trimming: 3 bases; J trimming: 4 bases; junction bases outside the gene matches: 3. The CDR3 sequence: CASSPLAVYNEQFF. The CDR3 bases are TGTGCCAGCTCACCCCTAGCGGTATACAATGAGCAGTTCTTC.

The DNA of the CDR3 is TGCGCCAGCAGCCACCGGCCGGATACGGGGATCAATGAGCAGTTCTTC. Its protein is CASSHRPDTGINEQFF. V is TRBV4-1 and J is TRBJ2-1; a possible D gene is TRBD2 (5 bases). Deletions cut 3 bases from V and 6 bases from J, with 18 bases between. This CDR3 is 16 amino acids long. The germline CDR1 and CDR2 sequences are MGHRA and YSYEKL.

V usage is TRBV6-5 and J usage is TRBJ1-1; D unclear. Germline CDR1 and CDR2: MNHEY and SVGAGI. This CDR3 comprises 13 residues. Trimming removed 4 bases at V and 1 base at J, with 7 bases between. CDR3 in amino acids: CASSSDKNTEAFF. In nucleotides, the CDR3 is TGTGCCAGCAGTTCCGACAAGAACACTGAAGCTTTCTTT.

This clone showed up just a few times. The chain combines TRBV28 with TRBJ2-3; 9 bases fit TRBD2. The CDR3 spans 12 residues. Trimming cost V 2 bases and J 15 bases; bases outside gene matches: 6. CDR1 is MDHEN and CDR2 is SYDVKM in the germline V gene. This CDR3 reads CASSLTAGGAYF. In nucleotides, the CDR3 is TGTGCCAGCAGTTTAACGGCGGGAGGGGCCTATTTT.

The CDR3 bases are TGTGCCAGCAGCTCGGGACAGCCCAATTACGAGCAGTACTTC. It codes for CASSSGQPNYEQYF. The rearrangement uses TRBV2 and TRBJ2-7; TRBD1 agrees at 7 bases. Germline CDR1 and CDR2: SNHLY and FYNNEI. With V trimmed by 6 bases and J by 4 bases, 9 bases remained unmatched. The CDR3 spans 14 residues.

This clone has just a few counts. The V call is TRBV7-2, the J call TRBJ2-1, with 8 nucleotides matching TRBD2. The CDR3 sequence is 14 residues long. Germline assignment: CDR1 SGHTA and CDR2 FQGNSA. Losses at the gene ends were 5 bases for V and 10 bases for J; bases not matched to a gene: 10. CDR3 in DNA: TGTGCCAGCAGCCCCGCGGGGGGATTGTACGAGCAGTTCTTC. Protein sequence: CASSPAGGLYEQFF.

The rearrangement joins TRBV28 to TRBJ1-1, with D possibly being TRBD1 (6 bases). The CDR3 spans 14 residues. V was shortened by 5 bases and J by 3 bases, with 13 bases between the two germline ends. Germline V gene sequence: CDR1 MDHEN, CDR2 SYDVKM. The CDR3 nucleotides read TGTGCCAGCAGTCCCTCCCGGACAGACACTGAAGCTTTCTTT. It yields the protein CASSPSRTDTEAFF. Complete variable domain (other parts from reference TRBV28 and TRBJ1-1): DVKVTQSSRYLVKRTGEKVFLECVQDMDHENMFWYRQDPGLGLRLIYFSYDVKMKEKGDIPEGYSVSREKKERFSLILESASTNQTSMYLCASSPSRTDTEAFFGQGTRLTVV.

This clone was detected a few times. The chain links TRBV30 to TRBJ2-3; D perhaps matches TRBD2 (5 bases). There are 14 residues in the CDR3. The V gene's germline CDR1 is GTSNPN and CDR2 SVGIG (reference sequence). V was cut by 3 bases and J by 5 bases, with 15 bases left in between. The CDR3 here is CAWSREGKGDTQYF. CDR3 nucleotides: TGTGCCTGGAGCCGAGAGGGAAAGGGAGATACGCAGTATTTT.

This clone appeared a few times. The chain has TRBV21-1 and TRBJ1-1; TRBD1, as called in the table, went unchecked against the DNA. TRBV21-1 is a pseudogene. The CDR3 sequence is 16 residues long. In nucleotides, the CDR3 is TGTGCCAGCAGCAAAGCGGACGACAGTTCGAACACTGAAGCTTTCTTT. Amino acid sequence: CASSKADDSSNTEAFF.

The chain couples TRBV25-1 to TRBJ2-3, with TRBD2 as a possible D gene (6 bases). The CDR3 has 13 amino acids. The V and J ends lost 5 bases and 3 bases respectively, with 9 bases between them. The germline V gene has CDR1 MGHDK and CDR2 SYGVNS. CDR3 amino acids: CASSPAGTDTQYF. CDR3 DNA sequence: TGTGCCAGCAGTCCCGCGGGGACAGATACGCAGTATTTT.

This clone was seen only a few times. The chain employs TRBV27 and TRBJ2-7; 12 bases are a match to TRBD1. This CDR3 region has 15 residues. The junction had 7 bases not matched to a gene; V was cut back by 3 bases and J by 7 bases. Per germline, CDR1 MNHEY and CDR2 SMNVEV (reference sequence). The CDR3 sequence: CASSFWDRGRREQYF. Here the CDR3 DNA reads TGTGCCAGCAGTTTCTGGGACAGGGGGCGCAGGGAGCAGTACTTC.

The chain joins TRBV6-5 to TRBJ2-1; 9 bases agree with TRBD1. V trimming: 5 bases; J trimming: 2 bases; junction bases outside the gene matches: 4. Germline CDR1 MNHEY, CDR2 SVGAGI. The CDR3 is 15 amino acids. The CDR3 bases are TGTGCCAGCAGTCTCGACAGGGGGGCCTACAATGAGCAGTTCTTC. Translation gives CASSLDRGAYNEQFF.

As concerns this clone: No DNA is shown, since the ends of the CDR3 on it are uncertain; the CDR3 is the one TCRdb lists. The rearrangement uses TRBV30 and TRBJ2-2; no DNA check was done on the table's D call, TRBD2. The CDR3 numbers 14 amino acids, ends counted. The germline gives CDR1 GTSNPN, CDR2 SVGIG (reference sequence). The CDR3 is CAWSVRKTPGSCFF.

The chain couples TRBV18 to TRBJ2-7; maybe TRBD2 (6 bases). V was shortened by 3 bases and J by 4 bases, with 10 bases between the two germline ends. This CDR3 is 13 amino acids long. In germline, CDR1 is KGHSH, CDR2 LQKENI. The CDR3 DNA sequence: TGTGCCAGCTCACCGGGGGAGGAGTACGAGCAGTACGTC. It encodes CASSPGEEYEQYV.

The chain combines TRBV7-6 with TRBJ2-2, with a tentative D call TRBD2 (5 bases). The germline CDR1 and CDR2 sequences are SGHVS and FNYEAQ. The CDR3 runs to 13 residues. Trimming removed 5 bases from V and 8 bases from J, with 12 bases in between. The CDR3 region is CASSDGPGGELFF. The CDR3 nucleotides read TGTGCCAGCAGCGACGGACCGGGGGGGGAGCTGTTTTTT. Supplemented by reference TRBV7-6 and TRBJ2-2, the full variable domain reads GAGVSQSPRYKVTKRGQDVALRCDPISGHVSLYWYRQALGQGPEFLTYFNYEAQQDKSGLPNDRFSAERPEGSISTLTIQRTEQRDSAMYRCASSDGPGGELFFGEGSRLTVL.

The J gene is TRBJ1-2, the V gene TRBV29-1; D ambiguous. CDR3 length equals 16 residues. V was trimmed by 2 bases and J by 3 bases, leaving 19 bases between them. The germline gives CDR1 SQVTM, CDR2 ANQGSEA. CDR3 sequence reads: CSVESVDGVGDYGYTF. CDR3 nucleotides: TGCAGCGTTGAATCCGTCGACGGCGTCGGAGACTATGGCTACACCTTC.

The rearrangement uses TRBV29-1 and TRBJ2-3; 14 bases agree with TRBD2. The CDR3 loop spans 18 amino acids. J gave up 1 base and V 4 bases, and 10 bases lay outside the gene matches. The germline V gene has CDR1 SQVTM and CDR2 ANQGSEA. The CDR3 DNA reads TGCAGCGTTGCAGCTGAGACTAGCGGGAGGGCGGGCACAGATACGCAGTATTTT. Its protein product is CSVAAETSGRAGTDTQYF.

The genes are TRBV2 and TRBJ2-7, with a possible D match to TRBD2 (5 bases). CDR1 and CDR2 (germline): SNHLY, FYNNEI. The ends were cut back, 6 bases at V and 0 bases at J, with 15 bases in the middle. This CDR3 spans 15 amino acids. The CDR3 sequence: CASRDSILSSYEQYF. The CDR3 DNA follows: TGTGCCAGCAGGGACTCAATATTGAGCTCCTACGAGCAGTACTTC.

The chain joins TRBV30 to TRBJ2-7; tentatively, D is TRBD2 (5 bases). This CDR3 region has 15 residues. With 3 bases removed from V and 2 bases from J, the gap between germline ends came to 17 bases. Germline CDR1 reads GTSNPN; CDR2 reads SVGIG (reference sequence). CDR3 sequence reads: CAWRRLFDGTYEQYF. In DNA form, the CDR3 reads TGTGCCTGGAGAAGGTTGTTCGACGGGACCTACGAGCAGTACTTC.

The J gene is TRBJ2-1, the V gene TRBV2; 10 positions agree with TRBD2. Per germline, CDR1 SNHLY and CDR2 FYNNEI. J gave up 7 bases and V 5 bases, and 2 bases lay outside the gene matches. The CDR3 has 13 residues. CDR3 residues: CASSLAGVNEQFF. The CDR3, as DNA: TGTGCCAGCAGTCTAGCGGGAGTGAATGAGCAGTTCTTC.